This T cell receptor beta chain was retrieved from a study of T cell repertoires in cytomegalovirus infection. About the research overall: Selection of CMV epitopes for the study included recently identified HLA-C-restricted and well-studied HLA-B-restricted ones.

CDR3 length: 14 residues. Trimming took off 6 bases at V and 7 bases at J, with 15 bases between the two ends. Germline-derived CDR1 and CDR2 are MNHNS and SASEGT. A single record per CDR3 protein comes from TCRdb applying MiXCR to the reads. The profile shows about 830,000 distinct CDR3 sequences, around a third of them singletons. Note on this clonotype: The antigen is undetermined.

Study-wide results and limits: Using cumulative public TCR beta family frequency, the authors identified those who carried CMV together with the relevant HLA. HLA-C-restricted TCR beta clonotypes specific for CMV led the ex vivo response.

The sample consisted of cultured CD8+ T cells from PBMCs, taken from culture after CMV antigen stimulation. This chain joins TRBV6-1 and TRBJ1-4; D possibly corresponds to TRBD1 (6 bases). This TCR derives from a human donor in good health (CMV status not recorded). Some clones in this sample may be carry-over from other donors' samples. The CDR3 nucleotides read TGTGCCAGCAGCTTACAGGGAGGGGCTGAAAAACTGTTTTTT. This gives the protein CASSLQGGAEKLFF.